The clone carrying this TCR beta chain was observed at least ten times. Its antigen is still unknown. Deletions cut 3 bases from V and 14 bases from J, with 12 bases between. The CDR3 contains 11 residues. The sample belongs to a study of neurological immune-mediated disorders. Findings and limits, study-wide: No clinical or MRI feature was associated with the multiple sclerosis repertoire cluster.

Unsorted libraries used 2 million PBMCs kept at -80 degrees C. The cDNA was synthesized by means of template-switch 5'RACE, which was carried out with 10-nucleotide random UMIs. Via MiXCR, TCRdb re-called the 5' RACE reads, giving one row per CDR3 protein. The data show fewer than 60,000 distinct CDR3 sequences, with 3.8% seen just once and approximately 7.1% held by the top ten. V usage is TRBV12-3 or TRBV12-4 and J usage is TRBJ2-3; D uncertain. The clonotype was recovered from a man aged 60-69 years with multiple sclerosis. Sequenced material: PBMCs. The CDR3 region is CASSFNRRRYF. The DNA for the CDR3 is TGTGCCAGCAGTTTCAATCGGAGACGGTATTTT.